This paragraph covers one TCR beta chain sequence. The CDR3 runs 16 residues. Germline CDR1 MGHRA, CDR2 YSYEKL. V was cut by 2 bases and J by 2 bases, with 13 bases left in between. These data belong to a study of blood T cell repertoires in COVID-19. In the study overall: The United States, Italy and Spain were the sources of the acute and convalescent COVID-19 samples.

Data came from immunoSEQ multiplex PCR; TCRdb stores just in-frame clones and leaves some out. This table has approximately 190,000 clones, roughly nine tenths appearing once. The chain links TRBV4-1 to TRBJ1-3; possible D gene TRBD1, 6 bases. Sequencing was performed on PBMCs or T cells enriched from blood (not recorded which). The sequence was collected from a woman aged 40 to 55 in a cohort exposed to, infected with or recovered from COVID-19 (not recorded which). This CDR3 reads CASSQRLGGTGNTIYF. Here the CDR3 DNA reads TGCGCCAGCAGCCAACGTCTAGGGGGTACTGGAAACACCATATATTTT.